These 15 T cell receptor beta chains originate from one sample sequenced in a study of cytomegalovirus exposure and HLA in healthy donors. Use of 60 Vbeta and 13 Jbeta primers characterized the PCR. Assay used: immunoSEQ multiplex PCR; TCRdb lists only in-frame clones, some missing. The sample includes about 140,000 clones, approximately 80% seen only once; the top ten take about 2.2%. Sequencing was done on a sample of PBMCs. These receptors originate from a man aged 25 to 45 in good health and CMV-seronegative.

The chain combines TRBV7-9 with TRBJ2-7; TRBD1 agrees at 9 bases. The ends lost 11 bases at V and 5 bases at J; junction bases unmatched: 7. In germline, CDR1 is SEHNR, CDR2 FQNEAQ (reference sequence). This CDR3 is 12 amino acids long. CDR3 DNA: TGTGCCGGGGGAAGGACAGGGGACGAGCAGTACTTC. Protein product: CAGGRTGDEQYF.

V and J are TRBV5-6 and TRBJ1-5; D remains ambiguous. The V end was cut by 4 bases, the J end by 6 bases, with 11 bases between. The CDR3 is made up of 13 amino acids. Germline V CDR1 and CDR2: SGHDT, YYEEEE. CDR3: CASSPPGGQPQHF. As DNA, the CDR3 is TGTGCCAGCAGCCCCCCGGGAGGTCAGCCCCAGCATTTT.

The table lists this clone with a few counts. The chain combines TRBV19 with TRBJ1-1, with 9 nucleotides matching TRBD1. V shed 5 bases and J 4 bases; nucleotides not matched to a gene: 5. The V gene's germline CDR1 is LNHDA and CDR2 SQIVND (reference sequence). This CDR3 comprises 14 residues. The CDR3 sequence: CASSPLTGGTEAFF. Here the CDR3 DNA reads TGTGCCAGTAGTCCGCTGACAGGGGGCACTGAAGCTTTCTTT.

The J gene is TRBJ2-1, the V gene TRBV18, with 11 bases fitting TRBD2. The CDR3 totals 16 residues. J lost 7 bases, V lost 3 bases, and 8 bases had no gene match. The V gene's germline CDR1 is KGHSH and CDR2 LQKENI. The CDR3 region is CASSPSTSGSRNEQFF. CDR3 nucleotide sequence: TGTGCCAGCTCACCGTCAACTAGCGGGAGTAGGAATGAGCAGTTCTTC.

V usage is TRBV6-1 and J usage is TRBJ1-5, with 7 bases identical to TRBD1. V trimming: 3 bases; J trimming: 0 bases; junction bases outside the gene matches: 11. The CDR3 has 18 residues. CDR1 and CDR2 from the germline V gene are MNHNS and SASEGT. The CDR3 coding sequence is TGTGCCAGCAGTGAGGAGGGGGCTTCAACATTTAGCAATCAGCCCCAGCATTTT. Its translation: CASSEEGASTFSNQPQHF.

This clone appeared once. This sequence joins TRBV5-1 and TRBJ2-7; 11 bases fit TRBD2. With V trimmed by 0 bases and J by 6 bases, 8 bases remained unmatched. Germline values: CDR1 SGHRS, CDR2 YFSETQ. The CDR3 is made up of 16 amino acids. The CDR3 region is CASSLVSGRAGGEQYF. As DNA, the CDR3 is TGCGCCAGCAGCTTGGTTAGCGGGAGGGCCGGGGGCGAGCAGTACTTC.

This clone has a handful of counts. This chain uses TRBV2 with TRBJ2-7; 7 nucleotides agree with TRBD2. The CDR3 runs to 12 residues. V lost 9 bases and J lost 0; bases outside the gene matches: 2. The V gene's germline CDR1 is SNHLY and CDR2 FYNNEI. The CDR3 DNA sequence: TGTGCCAGATCGGGGGGCTCCTACGAGCAGTACTTC. Translation: CARSGGSYEQYF.

This rearrangement joins TRBV7-7 to TRBJ1-1, with 7 nucleotides matching TRBD1. Germline CDR1 SSHAT, CDR2 FNYEAQ (reference sequence). The length of the CDR3 is 14 residues. J gave up 4 bases and V 4 bases, and 6 bases lay outside the gene matches. CDR3 coding DNA: TGTGCCAGCAGCTCCTGGGCAGGGGGCACTGAAGCTTTCTTT. Encoded protein: CASSSWAGGTEAFF. Full variable domain (missing parts from reference TRBV7-7 and TRBJ1-1): GAGVSQSPRYKVTKRGQDVTLRCDPISSHATLYWYQQALGQGPEFLTYFNYEAQPDKSGLPSDRFSAERPEGSISTLTIQRTEQRDSAMYRCASSSWAGGTEAFFGQGTRLTVV.

This rearrangement joins TRBV5-6 to TRBJ2-5, with 10 bases lining up with TRBD2. The CDR3 has 13 amino acids. V lost 4 bases, J lost 4 bases, and 1 base stayed unmatched. Germline CDR1 SGHDT, CDR2 YYEEEE. DNA of the CDR3: TGTGCCAGCAGCCGACTAGCGGGAGAGACCCAGTACTTC. It is translated as CASSRLAGETQYF.

The chain couples TRBV18 to TRBJ2-5, with D possibly matching TRBD1 (6 bases). Trimming removed 8 bases at V and 5 bases at J, with 15 bases between. Germline V CDR1 and CDR2: KGHSH, LQKENI. The CDR3 spans 13 residues. CDR3 in amino acids: CASANRVQETQYF. The DNA of the CDR3 is TGTGCCAGCGCAAACAGGGTTCAGGAGACCCAGTACTTC.

The chain carries TRBV15 and TRBJ1-5; 8 positions agree with TRBD1. Germline V lookup: CDR1 LNHNV, CDR2 YYDKDF (reference sequence). The V and J ends lost 3 bases and 6 bases, in that order; junction bases with no gene match: 7. The CDR3 is 15 residues long. The chain's CDR3 is CATSSMGTGGQPQHF. The CDR3, as DNA: TGTGCCACCAGCAGCATGGGGACAGGCGGTCAGCCCCAGCATTTT.

This chain joins TRBV11-3 and TRBJ2-3; TRBD2 is a possible D gene (5 bases). V was shortened by 0 bases and J by 1 base, with 17 bases between the two germline ends. Germline V gives CDR1 SGHNT, CDR2 YENEEA. The length of the CDR3 is 18 residues. The CDR3 coding sequence is TGTGCCAGCAGCTTAGAACCTCCGGGGTCCGTCGGCACAGATACGCAGTATTTT. Encoded protein: CASSLEPPGSVGTDTQYF.

The CDR3 region is CASSDRDRDYEQYF. The CDR3 region has the DNA TGTGCCAGCAGTGACCGGGACAGGGACTACGAGCAGTACTTC. The chain is built from TRBV28 and TRBJ2-5, with 9 bases fitting TRBD1. The DNA end is a closer match to TRBJ2-7, so the J assignment may be wrong. CDR3 length: 14 amino acids. The germline CDR1 and CDR2 sequences are MDHEN and SYDVKM.

The chain employs TRBV6-5 and TRBJ2-7; TRBD2 is a possible D gene (6 bases). The V end was cut by 2 bases, the J end by 6 bases, with 14 bases between. This CDR3 is 14 amino acids long. Per germline, CDR1 MNHEY and CDR2 SVGAGI. The DNA for the CDR3 is TGTGCCAGCAGTTACGGGCAGGGAGGTAGCGAGCAGTACTTC. It yields the protein CASSYGQGGSEQYF.

This chain connects TRBV18 to TRBJ1-1, with a weak D call TRBD1 (5 bases). Germline V lookup: CDR1 KGHSH, CDR2 LQKENI. The V gene lost 3 bases and the J gene lost 0 bases, with 14 bases spanning the gap. The CDR3 is made up of 16 amino acids. Here the CDR3 DNA reads TGTGCCAGCTCACCGATCCCCCCAGGGTTGAACACTGAAGCTTTCTTT. Translating gives CASSPIPPGLNTEAFF.